Detailed here is one T cell receptor beta chain. Its ends do not fully match the called genes, so a read error is possible. CDR1 is MDHEN and CDR2 is SYDVKM in the germline V gene. CDR3 length: 15 residues. Using immunoSEQ multiplex PCR, the repertoire was profiled, and TCRdb retains in-frame clones only, with some absent. This table has under 200,000 clones, 84% appearing once. The sample is drawn from a study of blood T cell repertoires in COVID-19. Patients of the Seattle cohort, enrolled during active infection, were followed longitudinally. What was sequenced was peripheral blood. This TCR derives from a woman in her 70s with COVID-19, enrolled during active disease. This chain links TRBV28 with TRBJ1-5, with D unclear. The DNA of the CDR3 is TGTGCCAGCACTCAAGGGAGATCGGGCAATCAGCCCCGGCATTTT. Its translation is CASTQGRSGNQPRHF.